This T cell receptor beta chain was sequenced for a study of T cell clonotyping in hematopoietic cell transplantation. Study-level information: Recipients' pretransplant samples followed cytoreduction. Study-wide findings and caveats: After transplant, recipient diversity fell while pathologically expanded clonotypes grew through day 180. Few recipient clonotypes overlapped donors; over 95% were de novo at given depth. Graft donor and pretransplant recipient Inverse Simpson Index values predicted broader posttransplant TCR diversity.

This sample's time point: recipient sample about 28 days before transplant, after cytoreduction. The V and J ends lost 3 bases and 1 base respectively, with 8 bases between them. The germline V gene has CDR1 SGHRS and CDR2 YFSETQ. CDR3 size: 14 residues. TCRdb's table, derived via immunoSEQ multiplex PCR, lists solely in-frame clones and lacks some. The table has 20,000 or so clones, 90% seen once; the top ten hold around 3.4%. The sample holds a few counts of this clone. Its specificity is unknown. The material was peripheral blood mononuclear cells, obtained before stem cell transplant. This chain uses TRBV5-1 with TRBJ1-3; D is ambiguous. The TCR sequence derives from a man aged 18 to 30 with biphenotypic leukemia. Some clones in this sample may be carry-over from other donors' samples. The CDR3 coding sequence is TGCGCCAGCAGCTCTCCCGGGTCTGGAAACACCATATATTTT. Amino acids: CASSSPGSGNTIYF.